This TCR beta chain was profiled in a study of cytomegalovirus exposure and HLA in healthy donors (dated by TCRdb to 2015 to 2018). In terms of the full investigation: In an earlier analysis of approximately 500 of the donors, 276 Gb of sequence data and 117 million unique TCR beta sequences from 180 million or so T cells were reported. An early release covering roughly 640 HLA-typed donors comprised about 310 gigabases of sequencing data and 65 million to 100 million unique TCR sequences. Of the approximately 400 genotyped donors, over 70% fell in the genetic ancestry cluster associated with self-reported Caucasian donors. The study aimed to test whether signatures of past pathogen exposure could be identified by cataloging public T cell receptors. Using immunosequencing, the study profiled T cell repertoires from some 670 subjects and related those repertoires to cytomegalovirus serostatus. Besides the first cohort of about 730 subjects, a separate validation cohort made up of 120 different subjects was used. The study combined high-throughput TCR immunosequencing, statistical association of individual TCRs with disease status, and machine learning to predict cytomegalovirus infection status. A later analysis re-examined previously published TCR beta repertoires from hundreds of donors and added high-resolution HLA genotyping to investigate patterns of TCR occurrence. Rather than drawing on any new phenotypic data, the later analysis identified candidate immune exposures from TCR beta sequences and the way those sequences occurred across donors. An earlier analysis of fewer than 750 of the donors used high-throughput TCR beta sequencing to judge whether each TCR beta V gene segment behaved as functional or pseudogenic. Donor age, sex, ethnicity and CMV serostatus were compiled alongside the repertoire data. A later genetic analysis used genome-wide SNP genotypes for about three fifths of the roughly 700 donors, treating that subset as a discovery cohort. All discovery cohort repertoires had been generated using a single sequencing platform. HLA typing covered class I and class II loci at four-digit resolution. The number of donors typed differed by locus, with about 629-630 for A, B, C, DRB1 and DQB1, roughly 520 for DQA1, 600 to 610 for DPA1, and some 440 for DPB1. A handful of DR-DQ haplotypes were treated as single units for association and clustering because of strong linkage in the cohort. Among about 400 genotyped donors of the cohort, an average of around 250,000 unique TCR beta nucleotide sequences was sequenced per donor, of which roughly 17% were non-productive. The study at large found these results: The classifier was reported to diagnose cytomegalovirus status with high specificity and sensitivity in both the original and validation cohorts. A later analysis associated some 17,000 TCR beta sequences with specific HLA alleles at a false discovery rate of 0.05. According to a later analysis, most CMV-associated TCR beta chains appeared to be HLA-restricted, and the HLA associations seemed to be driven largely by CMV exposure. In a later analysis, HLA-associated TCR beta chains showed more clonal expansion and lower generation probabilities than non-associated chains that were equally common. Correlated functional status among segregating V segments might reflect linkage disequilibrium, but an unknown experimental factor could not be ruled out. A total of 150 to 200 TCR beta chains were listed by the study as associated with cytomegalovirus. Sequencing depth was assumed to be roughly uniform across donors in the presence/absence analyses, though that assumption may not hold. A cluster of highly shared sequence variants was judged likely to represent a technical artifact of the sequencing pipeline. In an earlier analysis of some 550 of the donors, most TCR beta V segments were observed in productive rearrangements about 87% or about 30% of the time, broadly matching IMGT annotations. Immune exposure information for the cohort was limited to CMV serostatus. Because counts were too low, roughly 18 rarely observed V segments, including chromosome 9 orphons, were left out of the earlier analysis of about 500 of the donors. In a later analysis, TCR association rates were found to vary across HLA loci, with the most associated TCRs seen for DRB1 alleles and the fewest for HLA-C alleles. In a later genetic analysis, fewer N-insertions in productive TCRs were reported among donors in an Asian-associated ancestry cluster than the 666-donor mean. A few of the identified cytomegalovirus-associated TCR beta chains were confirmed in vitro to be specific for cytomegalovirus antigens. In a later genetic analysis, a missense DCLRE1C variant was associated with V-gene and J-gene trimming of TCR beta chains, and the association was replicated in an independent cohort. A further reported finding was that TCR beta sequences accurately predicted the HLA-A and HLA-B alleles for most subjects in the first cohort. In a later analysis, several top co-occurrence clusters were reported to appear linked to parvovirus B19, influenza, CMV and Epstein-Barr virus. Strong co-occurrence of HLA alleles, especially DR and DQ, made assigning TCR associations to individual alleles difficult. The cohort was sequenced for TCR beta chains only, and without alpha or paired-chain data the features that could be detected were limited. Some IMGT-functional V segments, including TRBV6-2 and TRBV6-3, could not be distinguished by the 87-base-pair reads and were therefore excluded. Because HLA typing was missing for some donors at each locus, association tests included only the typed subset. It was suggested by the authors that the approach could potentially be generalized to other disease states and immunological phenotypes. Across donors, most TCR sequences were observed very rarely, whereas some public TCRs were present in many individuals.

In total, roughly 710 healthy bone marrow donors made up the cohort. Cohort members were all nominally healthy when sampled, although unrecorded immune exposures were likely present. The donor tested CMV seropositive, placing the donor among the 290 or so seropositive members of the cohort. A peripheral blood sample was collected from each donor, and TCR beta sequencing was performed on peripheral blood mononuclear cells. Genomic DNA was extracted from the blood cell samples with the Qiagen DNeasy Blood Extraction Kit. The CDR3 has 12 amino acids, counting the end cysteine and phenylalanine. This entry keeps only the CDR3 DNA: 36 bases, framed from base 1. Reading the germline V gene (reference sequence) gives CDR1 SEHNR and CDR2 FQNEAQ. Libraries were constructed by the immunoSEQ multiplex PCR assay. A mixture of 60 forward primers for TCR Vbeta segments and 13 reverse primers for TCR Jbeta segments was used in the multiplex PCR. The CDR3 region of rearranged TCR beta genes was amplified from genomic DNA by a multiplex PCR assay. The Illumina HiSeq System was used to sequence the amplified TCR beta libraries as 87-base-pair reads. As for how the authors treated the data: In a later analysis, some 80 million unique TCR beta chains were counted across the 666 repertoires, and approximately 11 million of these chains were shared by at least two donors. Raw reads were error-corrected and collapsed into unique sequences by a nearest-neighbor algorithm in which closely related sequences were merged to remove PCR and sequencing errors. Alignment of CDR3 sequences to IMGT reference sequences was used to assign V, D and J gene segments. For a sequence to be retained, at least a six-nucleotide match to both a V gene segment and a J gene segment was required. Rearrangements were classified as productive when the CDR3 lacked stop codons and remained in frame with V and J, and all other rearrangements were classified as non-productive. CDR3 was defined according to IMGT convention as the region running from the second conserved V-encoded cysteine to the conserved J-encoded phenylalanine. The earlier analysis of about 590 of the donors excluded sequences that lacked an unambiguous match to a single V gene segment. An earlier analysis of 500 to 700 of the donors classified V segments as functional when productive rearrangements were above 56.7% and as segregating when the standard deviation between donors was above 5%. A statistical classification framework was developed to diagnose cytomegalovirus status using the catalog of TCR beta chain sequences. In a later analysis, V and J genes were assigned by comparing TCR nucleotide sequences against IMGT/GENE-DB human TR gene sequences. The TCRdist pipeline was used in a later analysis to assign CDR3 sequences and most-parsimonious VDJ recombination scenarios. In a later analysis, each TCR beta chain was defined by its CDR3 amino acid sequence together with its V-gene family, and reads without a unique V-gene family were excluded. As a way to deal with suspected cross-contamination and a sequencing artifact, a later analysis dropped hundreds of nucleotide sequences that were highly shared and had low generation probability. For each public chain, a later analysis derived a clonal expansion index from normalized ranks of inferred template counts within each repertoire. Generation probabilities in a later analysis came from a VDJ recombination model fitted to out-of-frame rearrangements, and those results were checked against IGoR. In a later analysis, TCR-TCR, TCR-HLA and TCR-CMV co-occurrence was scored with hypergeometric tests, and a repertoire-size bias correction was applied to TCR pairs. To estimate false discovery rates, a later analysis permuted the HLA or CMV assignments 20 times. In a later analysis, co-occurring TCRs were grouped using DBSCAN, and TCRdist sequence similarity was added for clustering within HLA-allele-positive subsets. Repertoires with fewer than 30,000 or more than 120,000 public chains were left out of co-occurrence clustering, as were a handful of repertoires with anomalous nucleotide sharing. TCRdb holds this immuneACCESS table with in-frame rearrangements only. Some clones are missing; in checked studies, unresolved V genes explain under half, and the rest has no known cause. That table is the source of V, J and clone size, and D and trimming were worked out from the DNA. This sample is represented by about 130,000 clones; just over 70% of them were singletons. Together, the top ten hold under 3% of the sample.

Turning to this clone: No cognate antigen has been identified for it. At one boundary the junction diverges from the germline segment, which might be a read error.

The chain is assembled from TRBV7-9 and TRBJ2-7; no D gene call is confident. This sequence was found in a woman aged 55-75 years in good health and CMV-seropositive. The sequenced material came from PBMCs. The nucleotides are TGTTCCAGCAGCGCCCGGGTAATCGAGCAGTACTTC. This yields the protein CSSSARVIEQYF.